A single sample gave rise to the 21 T cell receptor beta chains below, sequenced in a study of blood T cell repertoires in COVID-19. Clones were sequenced by immunoSEQ multiplex PCR, and TCRdb holds only the in-frame ones, with some missing. The repertoire includes tens of thousands of clones, roughly 83% of them detected once, and around 41% sits in the top ten. Material: peripheral blood. These receptors all come from a man at least 80 years old with acute or convalescent COVID-19.

The chain is built from TRBV7-9 and TRBJ2-7, with 8 bases fitting TRBD1. With 4 bases clipped from V and 4 bases from J, the junction kept 6 bases outside the gene matches. The CDR3 covers 14 residues. Germline lookup yields CDR1 SEHNR and CDR2 FQNEAQ (reference sequence). The CDR3 DNA sequence: TGTGCCAGCAGCTCACAGGGGGAAGGGTACGAGCAGTACTTC. This codes for CASSSQGEGYEQYF.

The gene calls are TRBV19 and TRBJ1-1, with TRBD1 matching 8 bases. The length of the CDR3 is 14 residues. Germline V lookup: CDR1 LNHDA, CDR2 SQIVND (reference sequence). Trimming removed 5 bases from V and 3 bases from J; junction bases left unmatched: 5. The CDR3 protein is CASSPDRAHTEAFF. The CDR3 bases are TGTGCCAGTAGTCCGGACAGGGCCCACACTGAAGCTTTCTTT.

V is TRBV5-4 and J is TRBJ1-2; possible D gene TRBD1, 5 bases. Trimming pared 7 bases from V and 5 bases from J, leaving 15 bases between. The CDR3 consists of 13 residues. The germline CDR1 and CDR2 sequences are SGHNT and YYREEE (reference sequence). The CDR3 region has the DNA TGTGCCAGCTCGGACACCGACGAGTATGGCTACACCTTC. Translated: CASSDTDEYGYTF.

The rearrangement joins TRBV9 to TRBJ2-1; D might be TRBD1 (6 bases). The germline V and J ends were trimmed by 0 bases and 2 bases, with 9 bases remaining between them. The CDR3 totals 15 residues. Germline V CDR1 and CDR2: SGDLS, YYNGEE. CDR3 in DNA: TGTGCCAGCAGCGTAGTACAGGGACCCTACAATGAGCAGTTCTTC. This sequence encodes CASSVVQGPYNEQFF.

The chain carries TRBV5-8 and TRBJ1-3; 9 bases align to TRBD1. The CDR3 contains 17 residues. Losses at the gene ends were 2 bases for V and 5 bases for J; bases not matched to a gene: 11. Germline CDR1 is SGHTS and CDR2 is YDEGEE. The CDR3 is CASSLNGQGFIRNTIYF. CDR3 nucleotide sequence: TGTGCCAGCAGCTTAAACGGACAGGGGTTTATTCGAAACACCATATATTTT. Complete variable domain (other parts from reference TRBV5-8 and TRBJ1-3): EAGVTQSPTHLIKTRGQQATLRCSPISGHTSVYWYQQALGLGLQFLLWYDEGEERNRGNFPPRFSGRQFPNYSSELNVNALELEDSALYLCASSLNGQGFIRNTIYFGEGSWLTVV.

This chain joins TRBV19 and TRBJ2-6, with D unclear. Germline V gene lookup returns CDR1 LNHDA and CDR2 SQIVND (reference sequence). Between the trimmed V and J ends, which lost 6 bases and 4 bases, there was a span of 10 bases. The CDR3 sequence is 14 residues long. CDR3 sequence (DNA): TGTGCCAGTAGATCTCCACTCGGGGCCAACGTCCTGACTTTC. This translates into CASRSPLGANVLTF.

The V and J genes are TRBV2 and TRBJ2-7, with D unclear. Germline CDR1 and CDR2: SNHLY and FYNNEI. There are 13 residues in the CDR3. V shed 7 bases and J shed 3 bases, with 13 bases lying between them. The CDR3 region is CASIPGAGYEQYF. Written as DNA, the CDR3 is TGTGCCAGCATCCCCGGAGCTGGCTACGAGCAGTACTTC.

CDR3 DNA: TGTGCCAGCAGTTACCCGACACAGGGTCCTGAAGCTTTCTTT. Its translation: CASSYPTQGPEAFF. This chain connects TRBV6-6 to TRBJ1-1, with TRBD1 as a possible D gene (6 bases). This CDR3 is built from 14 residues. Trimming left V 2 bases short and J 6 bases short, with 13 bases between. The germline V gene has CDR1 MNHNY and CDR2 SVGAGI (reference sequence).

The J gene is TRBJ1-1, the V gene TRBV7-2, with TRBD1 identical over 9 bases. This CDR3 has 15 residues. Germline V gene sequence: CDR1 SGHTA, CDR2 FQGNSA. The V segment lost 1 base and the J segment 6 bases; nucleotides outside the gene matches: 6. As DNA, the CDR3 is TGTGCCAGCAGCTTAGTTGGGACAGGGACGTCTGAAGCTTTCTTT. Residues: CASSLVGTGTSEAFF.

This chain uses TRBV29-1 with TRBJ2-2; 8 bases agree with TRBD1. Germline loops: CDR1 SQVTM, CDR2 ANQGSEA. V lost 5 bases to trimming and J lost 2 bases; unmatched junction nucleotides: 7. CDR3 length equals 15 residues. The CDR3, as DNA: TGCAGCGTTCAGACAGGGGTGGGCAACACCGGGGAGCTGTTTTTT. It codes for CSVQTGVGNTGELFF.

The chain couples TRBV14 to TRBJ2-2; 7 bases are shared with TRBD1. CDR3 length: 17 amino acids. CDR1 and CDR2 from the germline V gene are SGHDN and FVKESK. Unmatched junction bases numbered 6, after V lost 0 bases and J lost 2 bases. CDR3 in DNA: TGTGCCAGCAGCCAAGAAACAGGACAGGACAACACCGGGGAGCTGTTTTTT. This translates into CASSQETGQDNTGELFF.

The rearrangement uses TRBV6-1 and TRBJ2-3; TRBD2 agrees at 9 bases. This CDR3 region has 15 residues. Losses at the gene ends were 3 bases for V and 0 bases for J; bases not matched to a gene: 1. The germline gives CDR1 MNHNS, CDR2 SASEGT. DNA of the CDR3: TGTGCCAGCAGTGAGCGGGGGGGTAGCACAGATACGCAGTATTTT. Translating it yields CASSERGGSTDTQYF.

This clone was found a few times. This chain uses TRBV6-6 with TRBJ1-1; D might be TRBD1 (5 bases). The V gene lost 6 bases and the J gene lost 3 bases, with 17 bases spanning the gap. Germline CDR1 is MNHNY and CDR2 is SVGAGI (reference sequence). The CDR3 is made up of 15 amino acids. The DNA for the CDR3 is TGTGCCAGCAGCTCTACCCAGCAGGGTGACACTGAAGCTTTCTTT. Residues: CASSSTQQGDTEAFF.

This clone was seen a few times. The chain recombines TRBV18 with TRBJ1-6; 8 bases align to TRBD1. Unmatched junction bases numbered 7, after V lost 0 bases and J lost 6 bases. The V gene's germline CDR1 is KGHSH and CDR2 LQKENI. The CDR3 runs to 17 residues. CDR3 sequence (DNA): TGTGCCAGCTCACCACCGTTGGGACAGGTTTCTAATTCACCCCTCCACTTT. Amino acids: CASSPPLGQVSNSPLHF.

The chain is built from TRBV6-2 or TRBV6-3 and TRBJ2-7; 7 bases match TRBD1. The germline gives CDR1 MNHEY, CDR2 SVGEGT. J was trimmed by 0 bases and V by 2 bases; bases with no gene match: 4. The CDR3 extends over 15 amino acids. Here the CDR3 reads CASSYPDRHSYEQYF. CDR3 nucleotides: TGTGCCAGCAGTTACCCGGACAGGCACTCCTACGAGCAGTACTTC.

J is TRBJ1-5 and V is TRBV16; D gene ambiguous. Germline lookup yields CDR1 KGHSY and CDR2 FQNENV. This CDR3 comprises 14 residues. The V end was cut by 0 bases, the J end by 5 bases, with 8 bases between. This CDR3 reads CASSQSEEDQPQHF. In DNA, the CDR3 is TGTGCCAGCAGCCAATCGGAGGAAGATCAGCCCCAGCATTTT.

The chain recombines TRBV18 with TRBJ2-1, with 8 nucleotides matching TRBD1. CDR3 size: 13 residues. Per germline, CDR1 KGHSH and CDR2 LQKENI. The V gene end was trimmed by 2 bases and the J gene end by 8 bases; junction bases not matched to a gene: 2. This chain's CDR3 is CASSPKQGDEQFF. The CDR3 bases are TGTGCCAGCTCACCAAAACAGGGGGATGAGCAGTTCTTC.

In this sample, this clone turned up once. The chain is built from TRBV27 and TRBJ2-2, with 8 bases matching TRBD2. CDR3 length: 17 amino acids. J was trimmed by 3 bases and V by 1 base; bases with no gene match: 7. Germline V gene lookup returns CDR1 MNHEY and CDR2 SMNVEV (reference sequence). The CDR3 sequence: CASSLYSGGAHTGELFF. CDR3 coding DNA: TGTGCCAGCAGTTTATATTCCGGGGGGGCTCACACCGGGGAGCTGTTTTTT.

This chain uses TRBV7-2 with TRBJ2-1; D perhaps matches TRBD2 (5 bases). There are 16 residues in the CDR3. Trimming left V 5 bases short and J 2 bases short, with 16 bases between. The germline gives CDR1 SGHTA, CDR2 FQGNSA. CDR3 DNA: TGTGCCAGCAGCCCTCCCGGGGTAGTGACCTACAATGAGCAGTTCTTC. Protein product: CASSPPGVVTYNEQFF.

The V and J genes are TRBV18 and TRBJ2-7; perhaps TRBD2 as D (7 bases). The germline CDR1 and CDR2 sequences are KGHSH and LQKENI. The V end lost 2 bases, the J end lost 0 bases, and 11 bases lay between the germline ends. The CDR3 extends over 15 amino acids. CDR3 in DNA: TGTGCCAGCTCACCAGGACTAGGGGGCTCCTACGAGCAGTACTTC. Encoded protein: CASSPGLGGSYEQYF.

The chain employs TRBV3-1 (or the pseudogene TRBV3-2) and TRBJ2-5; D is perhaps TRBD1 (5 bases). Germline V CDR1 and CDR2: LGHDT, YNNKEL (reference sequence). Between the trimmed V and J ends, which lost 8 bases and 4 bases, there was a span of 14 bases. The CDR3 totals 13 residues. The CDR3 DNA sequence: TGTGCCAGCTTCCCAGGGTTGGGAGAGACCCAGTACTTC. Its protein product is CASFPGLGETQYF.